Presented here are 21 T cell receptor beta chains from one specimen sequenced in a study of spatial heterogeneity in lung cancer. From the 5' RACE reads, TCRdb called clonotypes with MiXCR, one entry per CDR3 protein. This table has approximately 4,100 distinct CDR3 sequences, around 6.3% appearing once. Specified time point: sample taken at primary tumor resection. Study-wide results and caveats: Tumoral mutation counts were tracked by counts of expanded intratumoral alpha and beta TCRs.

No cognate antigen is known for these TCRs. Source: lung tumor tissue, taken at surgery. The receptors stem from a male donor with early-stage non-small cell lung cancer.

In this sample, this clonotype is medium-sized. The V gene is TRBV20-1, the J gene TRBJ2-7; D remains unclear. V was clipped by 0 bases and J by 2 bases, with 14 bases between them. There are 15 residues in the CDR3. Germline V gives CDR1 DFQATT, CDR2 SNEGSKA (reference sequence). The CDR3 DNA is TGCAGTGCTAGAGACGGACCCATGGGGACCTACGAGCAGTACTTC. This gives the protein CSARDGPMGTYEQYF.

This clonotype was counted many times. The chain employs TRBV7-2 and TRBJ2-2; D uncertain. V was cut by 2 bases and J by 7 bases, with 11 bases left in between. CDR1 is SGHTA, CDR2 FQGNSA, per germline. CDR3 length: 14 amino acids. Here the CDR3 DNA reads TGTGCCAGCAGCTTAAGGCTTCCTGTCGGGGAGCTGTTTTTT. This translates into CASSLRLPVGELFF.

By share of the sample, this clonotype is medium-sized. The CDR3 reads CASSLVGGHNNEQFF. CDR3 in DNA: TGTGCCAGCAGCTTAGTGGGGGGGCACAACAATGAGCAGTTCTTC. V usage is TRBV11-2 and J usage is TRBJ2-1, with D possibly being TRBD2 (7 bases). The germline gives CDR1 SGHAT, CDR2 FQNNGV. V lost 1 base and J lost 5, with 12 bases in between. The length of the CDR3 is 15 residues.

This clonotype is deemed medium-sized. V and J are TRBV5-4 and TRBJ1-2; 11 bases match TRBD1. The CDR3 is 16 residues long. Unmatched junction bases numbered 5, after V lost 4 bases and J lost 0 bases. CDR1 and CDR2 (germline): SGHNT, YYREEE (reference sequence). The CDR3, as DNA: TGTGCCAGCAGCCCTGGACAGGGGGCGACTAACTATGGCTACACCTTC. Translation gives CASSPGQGATNYGYTF.

This clonotype was seen only a few times. This chain connects TRBV20-1 to TRBJ2-5; 8 nucleotides match TRBD2. After removal of 3 bases from V and 1 base from J, the junction contained 7 bases not matched to a gene. The CDR3 is 15 amino acids. The germline CDR1 and CDR2 sequences are DFQATT and SNEGSKA (reference sequence). CDR3 region: CSASRSGSPQETQYF. The DNA of the CDR3 is TGCAGTGCTAGTAGAAGCGGGAGCCCCCAAGAGACCCAGTACTTC.

This clonotype came up many times. This chain uses TRBV6-6 with TRBJ1-2; unclear D gene. The CDR3 totals 15 residues. Germline V gene sequence: CDR1 MNHNY, CDR2 SVGAGI (reference sequence). The V and J ends lost 4 bases and 1 base respectively, with 13 bases between them. In DNA form, the CDR3 reads TGTGCCAGCAGTTTCGGATGGGGAGATAACTATGGCTACACCTTC. Its translation is CASSFGWGDNYGYTF.

By share, this clonotype counts as medium-sized. The chain employs TRBV7-3 and TRBJ2-1, with D perhaps being TRBD1 or TRBD2 (6 bases each). The CDR3 extends over 14 amino acids. CDR1 and CDR2 from the germline V gene are SGHTA and FQGTGA. With 6 bases removed from V and 9 bases from J, the gap between germline ends came to 18 bases. The CDR3 nucleotides are TGTGCCAGCAGTCCGGGGGCTAGGCAGGGTGAGCAGTTCTTC. This translates into CASSPGARQGEQFF.

Concerning this clonotype itself: A much larger clone sits a single nucleotide away, making a read error possible. The chain carries TRBV7-2 and TRBJ1-2; D remains ambiguous. This CDR3 is 20 amino acids long. V lost 1 base and J lost 4, with 28 bases in between. Looked up from germline, CDR1 is SGHTA and CDR2 is FQGNSA. This CDR3 is CASSLGGFVPSHLHSYGYTF. CDR3 DNA sequence: TGTGCCAGCAGCTTAGGGGGTTTCGTCCCAAGTCATCTCCATAGCTATGGCTACACCTTC.

This clonotype is medium-sized. V gene TRBV12-3 or TRBV12-4 combines with J gene TRBJ1-3; 9 nucleotides match TRBD1. With 3 bases clipped from V and 10 bases from J, the junction kept 10 bases outside the gene matches. The CDR3 loop spans 15 amino acids. In DNA, the CDR3 is TGTGCCAGCAGTTTTGGGGGACAGGGACAAAGGACCATATATTTT. Protein: CASSFGGQGQRTIYF.

The gene calls are TRBV19 and TRBJ2-5, with TRBD1 matching 8 bases. This CDR3 is built from 13 residues. J gave up 5 bases and V 6 bases, and 5 bases lay outside the gene matches. The V gene's germline CDR1 is LNHDA and CDR2 SQIVND (reference sequence). CDR3 loop: CASRDRVRETQYF. CDR3 in DNA: TGTGCCAGTAGGGACAGGGTGAGGGAGACCCAGTACTTC.

Of note for this clonotype: One end of the junction varies from germline; a read error may be responsible. The chain combines TRBV3-1 with TRBJ1-2; possibly TRBD1 for D (5 bases). CDR1 and CDR2 (germline): LGHDT, YNNKEL (reference sequence). This CDR3 region has 13 residues. The CDR3 loop is CASSHPDSYGYNF. The CDR3 nucleotides read TGTGCCAGCAGCCACCCCGACAGCTATGGCTACAACTTC. The full variable domain, completed using reference TRBV3-1 and TRBJ1-2, is DTAVSQTPKYLVTQMGNDKSIKCEQNLGHDTMYWYKQDSKKFLKIMFSYNNKELIINETVPNRFSPKSPDKAHLNLHINSLELGDSAVYFCASSHPDSYGYNFGSGTRLTVV.

This clonotype is medium-sized by share. The chain combines TRBV7-2 with TRBJ2-7, with D perhaps TRBD2 (7 bases). Germline CDR1 SGHTA, CDR2 FQGNSA. Trimming pared 5 bases from V and 10 bases from J, leaving 18 bases between. CDR3 length: 13 residues. The CDR3 loop is CASSNRGAQGQYF. Written as DNA, the CDR3 is TGTGCCAGCAGCAATCGGGGGGCCCAGGGACAGTACTTC.

By sample share, this clonotype is medium-sized. The gene calls are TRBV20-1 and TRBJ2-3; D is ambiguous. Trimming took 2 bases from V and 2 from J, leaving 5 bases between them. This CDR3 region has 12 residues. Germline loops: CDR1 DFQATT, CDR2 SNEGSKA (reference sequence). The CDR3 bases are TGCAGTGCTAGAAGAGACACAGATACGCAGTATTTT. Its translation is CSARRDTDTQYF.

This clonotype is judged medium-sized (0.01 to 0.1%). The rearrangement joins TRBV10-3 to TRBJ1-3; 9 bases line up with TRBD1. Trimming removed 7 bases from V and 0 bases from J; junction bases left unmatched: 13. Germline loops: CDR1 ENHRY, CDR2 SYGVKD. This CDR3 spans 18 amino acids. Written as DNA, the CDR3 is TGTGCCATCACCGAAGGGACAGGGCGACCCCTCTCTGGAAACACCATATATTTT. Translation: CAITEGTGRPLSGNTIYF.

This clonotype is labeled medium-sized. The chain combines TRBV12-3 or TRBV12-4 with TRBJ1-5; D ambiguous. CDR3 length equals 13 residues. Deletions cut 4 bases from V and 5 bases from J, with 9 bases between. The CDR3 is CASSSLDDQPQHF. The DNA for the CDR3 is TGTGCCAGCAGTTCTCTGGACGATCAGCCCCAGCATTTT.

By sample fraction, this clonotype is medium-sized. The chain has TRBV20-1 and TRBJ1-5; D is unresolved. Germline assignment: CDR1 DFQATT and CDR2 SNEGSKA (reference sequence). This CDR3 comprises 14 residues. The V end lost 4 bases, the J end lost 0 bases, and 10 bases lay between the germline ends. Here the CDR3 DNA reads TGCAGTGCTACCAGGTGGAATAGCAATCAGCCCCAGCATTTT. Protein sequence: CSATRWNSNQPQHF.

This clonotype was seen at least ten times. The chain links TRBV7-8 to TRBJ2-2; a possible D gene is TRBD1 (6 bases). V lost 4 bases and J lost 2, with 8 bases in between. Germline values: CDR1 SGHVS, CDR2 FQNEAQ. The CDR3 contains 14 residues. The CDR3 here is CASSWTVNTGELFF. The CDR3 DNA reads TGTGCCAGCAGCTGGACAGTAAACACCGGGGAGCTGTTTTTT.

This clonotype has ten or more counts. The gene calls are TRBV4-3 and TRBJ2-7; 8 nucleotides align to TRBD1. Per germline, CDR1 LGHNA and CDR2 YSLEER. This CDR3 contains 15 residues. J was trimmed by 2 bases and V by 3 bases; bases with no gene match: 6. The CDR3 protein is CASSHGTGRTYEQYF. The CDR3 DNA is TGCGCCAGCAGCCACGGGACAGGACGGACCTACGAGCAGTACTTC.

This rearrangement joins TRBV10-3 to TRBJ2-1; no reliable D call. Trimming took 4 bases from V and 8 from J, leaving 6 bases between them. The CDR3 loop spans 11 amino acids. CDR1 and CDR2 from the germline V gene are ENHRY and SYGVKD. The CDR3 is CAISAVDEQFF. The CDR3 bases are TGTGCCATCAGTGCTGTGGATGAGCAGTTCTTC.

In this sample, this clonotype is medium-sized. V and J are TRBV20-1 and TRBJ2-2, with TRBD1 matching over 9 bases. This CDR3 spans 18 amino acids. The V segment lost 4 bases and the J segment 3 bases; nucleotides outside the gene matches: 15. Germline CDR1 is DFQATT and CDR2 is SNEGSKA (reference sequence). The chain's CDR3 is CSATPTYLGQGYTGELFF. The DNA of the CDR3 is TGCAGTGCTACACCCACCTACCTGGGACAGGGATACACCGGGGAGCTGTTTTTT.

The V and J genes are TRBV18 and TRBJ1-1; D ambiguous. The germline V and J ends were trimmed by 3 bases and 4 bases, with 12 bases remaining between them. This CDR3 region has 14 residues. Germline loops: CDR1 KGHSH, CDR2 LQKENI. In nucleotides, the CDR3 is TGTGCCAGCTCACCGTCCTCAGGTGCCACTGAAGCTTTCTTT. It translates to CASSPSSGATEAFF.